This entry lists 18 T cell receptor beta chains sequenced from one sample in a study of preoperative IRX-2 immunotherapy in early breast cancer. The treatment is: preoperative locoregional IRX-2 cytokine immunotherapy. Produced via immunoSEQ multiplex PCR; TCRdb's table is partial and in-frame only. Here the sample spans 30,000 or so clones, over 75% being singletons. The sample was gathered from a patient treated with IRX-2 immunotherapy. These receptors were collected from a human donor with breast cancer.

The CDR3 is CAISPRSGGGQETQYF. In DNA form, the CDR3 reads TGTGCCATCAGCCCGAGGAGCGGGGGAGGACAAGAGACCCAGTACTTC. The chain employs TRBV6-8 and TRBJ2-5; 8 bases fit TRBD2. The CDR3 totals 16 residues. Unmatched junction bases numbered 15, after V lost 10 bases and J lost 2 bases. CDR1 MNHGY and CDR2 SAAAGT come from the germline V gene.

This sequence joins TRBV11-1 and TRBJ2-7; no firm D call. The CDR3 contains 15 residues. V lost 1 base and J 0 bases, leaving 10 bases between the germline ends. CDR1 and CDR2 from the germline V gene are SGHAT and FQDESV (reference sequence). In DNA form, the CDR3 reads TGTGCCAGCAGCTTAGGGACGGAGAGCTCCTACGAGCAGTACTTC. It yields the protein CASSLGTESSYEQYF.

The V call is TRBV28, the J call TRBJ2-7; perhaps TRBD2 as D (6 bases). The germline gives CDR1 MDHEN, CDR2 SYDVKM. The V and J ends lost 5 bases and 0 bases respectively, with 20 bases between them. The CDR3 consists of 17 residues. The CDR3 DNA reads TGTGCCAGCAGTCCCCCCCGGGAGCGGACCCTCTCCTACGAGCAGTACTTC. Translating gives CASSPPRERTLSYEQYF.

V gene TRBV11-3 combines with J gene TRBJ2-2; D gene unclear. The CDR3 spans 15 residues. V lost 1 base, J lost 3 bases, and 9 bases lay in between. CDR1 is SGHNT and CDR2 is YENEEA in the germline V gene. The CDR3 DNA sequence: TGTGCCAGCAGCTTAGGACTTCAATACACCGGGGAGCTGTTTTTT. Its protein product is CASSLGLQYTGELFF.

V is TRBV7-4 and J is TRBJ2-7; 7 bases map to TRBD1. This CDR3 has 17 residues. J gave up 4 bases and V 5 bases, and 17 bases lay outside the gene matches. The germline gives CDR1 SGHVT, CDR2 SQSDAQ. CDR3 protein: CASSHPSDGQGEYEQYF. CDR3 sequence (DNA): TGTGCCAGCAGCCACCCGTCAGATGGGCAGGGGGAGTACGAGCAGTACTTC. The full variable domain, rest sourced from reference TRBV7-4 and TRBJ2-7, is GAGVSQSPRYKVAKRGRDVALRCDSISGHVTLYWYRQTLGQGSEVLTYSQSDAQRDKSGRPSGRFSAERPERSVSTLKIQRTEQGDSAVYLCASSHPSDGQGEYEQYFGPGTRLTVT.

The V call is TRBV7-8, the J call TRBJ2-1, with a tentative D call TRBD2 (6 bases). Deletions cut 4 bases from V and 7 bases from J, with 17 bases between. The length of the CDR3 is 15 residues. Germline loops: CDR1 SGHVS, CDR2 FQNEAQ. The CDR3 DNA is TGTGCCAGCAGCTCGTTTGGACTACTCACAAATGAGCAGTTCTTC. It codes for CASSSFGLLTNEQFF.

This chain links TRBV18 with TRBJ2-7; no clear D. Germline V lookup: CDR1 KGHSH, CDR2 LQKENI. The V end lost 2 bases, the J end lost 3 bases, and 8 bases lay between the germline ends. The CDR3 spans 13 residues. The CDR3 coding sequence is TGTGCCAGCTCACCAATGAAGATCTACGAGCAGTACTTC. Amino acids: CASSPMKIYEQYF.

This chain connects TRBV9 to TRBJ2-2; D is uncertain. Germline V CDR1 and CDR2: SGDLS, YYNGEE. The CDR3 spans 14 residues. V lost 5 bases to trimming and J lost 4 bases, with 12 bases between them. CDR3 sequence reads: CASRVTLTTGELFF. CDR3 nucleotides: TGTGCCAGCAGGGTGACCCTGACCACCGGGGAGCTGTTTTTT. The complete variable domain, with remaining parts taken from reference TRBV9 and TRBJ2-2, reads DSGVTQTPKHLITATGQRVTLRCSPRSGDLSVYWYQQSLDQGLQFLIQYYNGEERAKGNILERFSAQQFPDLHSELNLSSLELGDSALYFCASRVTLTTGELFFGEGSRLTVL.

The V call is TRBV11-3, the J call TRBJ2-7; 11 nucleotides line up with TRBD2. V dropped 4 bases and J dropped 7; count of bases not matched to a gene: 6. Per the germline V gene, CDR1 is SGHNT and CDR2 is YENEEA. This CDR3 has 14 amino acids. The CDR3 here is CASSSLAGVNEQYF. CDR3 DNA: TGTGCCAGCAGCTCACTAGCGGGAGTGAATGAGCAGTACTTC.

The chain recombines TRBV11-3 with TRBJ2-1, with D perhaps matching TRBD1 or TRBD2 (5 bases each). Germline V gene lookup returns CDR1 SGHNT and CDR2 YENEEA. The CDR3 covers 16 residues. Trimming removed 3 bases from V and 0 bases from J, with 12 bases in between. This CDR3 is CASSLWGPPSYNEQFF. The CDR3 bases are TGTGCCAGCAGCTTGTGGGGACCCCCCTCCTACAATGAGCAGTTCTTC.

The rearrangement links TRBV5-1 to TRBJ2-1; 10 positions match TRBD2. The V gene end was trimmed by 1 base and the J gene end by 6 bases; junction bases not matched to a gene: 1. This CDR3 has 14 amino acids. Looked up from germline, CDR1 is SGHRS and CDR2 is YFSETQ. CDR3 nucleotides: TGCGCCAGCAGCTTGACTAGCGGGACCAATGAGCAGTTCTTC. Encoded protein: CASSLTSGTNEQFF. The variable domain in full, with the rest retrieved from reference TRBV5-1 and TRBJ2-1, is KAGVTQTPRYLIKTRGQQVTLSCSPISGHRSVSWYQQTPGQGLQFLFEYFSETQRNKGNFPGRFSGRQFSNSRSEMNVSTLELGDSALYLCASSLTSGTNEQFFGPGTRLTVL.

This rearrangement joins TRBV6-8 to TRBJ1-6; perhaps TRBD1 as D (5 bases). With 2 bases removed from V and 10 bases from J, the gap between germline ends came to 15 bases. The CDR3 has 15 amino acids. Per germline, CDR1 MNHGY and CDR2 SAAAGT. CDR3 in DNA: TGTGCCAGCAGTTACGAGGGACCCACCGACTCACCCCTCCACTTT. Its translation: CASSYEGPTDSPLHF.

The chain links TRBV19 to TRBJ2-3; D may match TRBD1 or TRBD2 (5 bases each). This CDR3 has 17 residues. V dropped 7 bases and J dropped 3 bases, with 23 bases sitting between them. Germline loops: CDR1 LNHDA, CDR2 SQIVND (reference sequence). The chain's CDR3 is CASNPWGRRGGTDTQYF. The CDR3 DNA is TGTGCCAGTAACCCGTGGGGCCGAAGAGGCGGGACAGATACGCAGTATTTT.

J is TRBJ1-4 and V is TRBV6-8; 7 bases map to TRBD1. This CDR3 spans 16 amino acids. Trimming took 2 bases from V and 7 from J; bases not matched to a gene: 10. Germline CDR1 is MNHGY and CDR2 is SAAAGT. DNA of the CDR3: TGTGCCAGCAGTTACCCGACAGGGAAGAACATTGAAAAACTGTTTTTT. Amino acids: CASSYPTGKNIEKLFF.

The V call is TRBV6-8, the J call TRBJ2-1; D gene uncertain. Trimming cost V 0 bases and J 8 bases, with 11 bases left between them. Germline V CDR1 and CDR2: MNHGY, SAAAGT. The CDR3 is 14 amino acids. The CDR3 here is CASSYSSPTDEQFF. The CDR3 coding sequence is TGTGCCAGCAGTTACTCCAGCCCTACAGATGAGCAGTTCTTC.

The chain has TRBV6-8 and TRBJ1-1; a possible D gene is TRBD1 (6 bases). Germline values: CDR1 MNHGY, CDR2 SAAAGT. The V end lost 10 bases, the J end lost 7 bases, and 16 bases lay between the germline ends. The CDR3 length is 12 residues. This chain's CDR3 is CAIRGGEGEAFF. The CDR3 DNA reads as TGTGCCATCCGAGGGGGGGAAGGTGAAGCTTTCTTT.

V gene TRBV6-8 combines with J gene TRBJ2-3; the match to TRBD1 covers 8 bases. Unmatched junction bases numbered 13, after V lost 10 bases and J lost 1 base. Per the germline V gene, CDR1 is MNHGY and CDR2 is SAAAGT. CDR3 length: 16 residues. DNA for the CDR3: TGTGCCATGCAACGGACCTTGACAGGGGGCACAGATACGCAGTATTTT. Residues: CAMQRTLTGGTDTQYF.

This clone was recorded a few times. The rearrangement links TRBV6-8 to TRBJ2-2; 7 nucleotides line up with TRBD2. The CDR3 sequence is 18 residues long. V trimming: 8 bases; J trimming: 4 bases; junction bases outside the gene matches: 19. Germline V gene sequence: CDR1 MNHGY, CDR2 SAAAGT. CDR3 sequence reads: CASRGPGGSRAATGELFF. DNA of the CDR3: TGTGCCAGCCGGGGACCGGGCGGGAGCCGGGCGGCCACCGGGGAGCTGTTTTTT.